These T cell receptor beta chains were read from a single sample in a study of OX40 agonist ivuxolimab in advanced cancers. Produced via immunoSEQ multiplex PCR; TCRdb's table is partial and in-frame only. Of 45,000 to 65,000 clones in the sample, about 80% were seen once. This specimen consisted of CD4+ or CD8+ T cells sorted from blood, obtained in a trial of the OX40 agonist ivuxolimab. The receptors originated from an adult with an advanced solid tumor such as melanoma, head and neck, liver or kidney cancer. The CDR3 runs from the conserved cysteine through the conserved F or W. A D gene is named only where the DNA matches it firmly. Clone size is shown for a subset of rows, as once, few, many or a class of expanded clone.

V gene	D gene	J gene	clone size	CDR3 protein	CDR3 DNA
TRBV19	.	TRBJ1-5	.	CASRLQGGNQPQHF	TGTGCCAGTAGGTTACAAGGGGGCAATCAGCCCCAGCATTTT
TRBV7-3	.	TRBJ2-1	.	CASSKTGSSYNEQFF	TGTGCCAGCAGCAAAACGGGGAGCTCCTACAATGAGCAGTTCTTC
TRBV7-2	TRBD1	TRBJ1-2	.	CASSSAADRVYGYTF	TGTGCCAGCAGCTCAGCCGCCGACAGGGTTTATGGCTACACCTTC
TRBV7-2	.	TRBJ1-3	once	CASSGVVRGSSGNTIYF	TGTGCCAGCAGCGGGGTAGTGAGGGGCAGCTCTGGAAACACCATATATTTT
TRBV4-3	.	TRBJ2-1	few	CASSHSTRTYNEQFF	TGCGCCAGCAGCCATTCGACTCGCACCTACAATGAGCAGTTCTTC
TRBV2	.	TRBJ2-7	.	CASRLDSVIYEQYF	TGTGCCAGCAGGCTTGACAGCGTAATCTACGAGCAGTACTTC
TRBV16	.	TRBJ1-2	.	CASSQAAYYGYTF	TGTGCCAGCAGCCAAGCGGCCTATTATGGCTACACCTTC
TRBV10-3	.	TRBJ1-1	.	CAISEEGNTEAFF	TGTGCCATCAGTGAGGAAGGGAACACTGAAGCTTTCTTT
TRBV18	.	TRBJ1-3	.	CASSPPWGALLSGNTIYF	TGTGCCAGCTCACCACCGTGGGGGGCCTTACTTTCTGGAAACACCATATATTTT
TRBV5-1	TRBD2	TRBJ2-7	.	CASRSSGGVLYEQYF	TGCGCCAGCAGGTCGAGCGGGGGGGTGCTCTACGAGCAGTACTTC
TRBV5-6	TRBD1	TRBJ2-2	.	CASSIPGTVNTGELFF	TGTGCCAGCAGCATTCCCGGGACAGTGAACACCGGGGAGCTGTTTTTT
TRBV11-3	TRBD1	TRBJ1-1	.	CASSLGQGAWAFF	TGTGCCAGCAGCTTAGGACAGGGGGCTTGGGCTTTCTTT
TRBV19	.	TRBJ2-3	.	CASSISSLKGTDTQYF	TGTGCCAGTAGTATCTCTAGCCTCAAGGGGACAGATACGCAGTATTTT
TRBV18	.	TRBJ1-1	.	CASSPQGLKNTEAFF	TGTGCCAGCTCACCACAGGGATTGAAGAACACTGAAGCTTTCTTT
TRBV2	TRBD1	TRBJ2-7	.	CASAGTGSYEQYF	TGTGCCAGCGCCGGGACAGGGAGCTACGAGCAGTACTTC
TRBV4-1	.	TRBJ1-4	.	CASSQGPVRREKLFF	TGCGCCAGCAGCCAAGGCCCAGTGAGACGTGAAAAACTGTTTTTT
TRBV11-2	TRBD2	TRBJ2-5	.	CASSLGVLAEETQYF	TGTGCCAGCAGCTTAGGAGTACTAGCGGAAGAGACCCAGTACTTC
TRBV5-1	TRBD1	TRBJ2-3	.	CASSLEGTAIWTDTQYF	TGCGCCAGCAGCTTGGAAGGGACAGCAATATGGACAGATACGCAGTATTTT
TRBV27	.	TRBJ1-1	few	CASSWTVQATEAFF	TGTGCCAGCAGCTGGACAGTCCAAGCGACTGAAGCTTTCTTT
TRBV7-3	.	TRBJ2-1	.	CASSLSSVRYNEQFF	TGTGCCAGCAGCTTATCAAGTGTTAGGTACAATGAGCAGTTCTTC
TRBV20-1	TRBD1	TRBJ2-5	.	CSGTGAETQYF	TGCAGTGGGACAGGGGCAGAGACCCAGTACTTC
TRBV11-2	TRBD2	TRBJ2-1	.	CASSLGLASGGYNEQFF	TGTGCCAGCAGCTTAGGATTGGCTAGCGGGGGCTACAATGAGCAGTTCTTC